This entry lists 31 T cell receptor beta chains sequenced from one sample in a study of T-cell memory formation after mild COVID-19. From the 5' RACE reads, TCRdb called clonotypes with MiXCR, one entry per CDR3 protein. Of about 140,000 distinct CDR3 sequences in the sample, 20% to 25% were seen once. Sequencing was performed on PBMCs or a T cell subset sorted from them (not recorded which). The receptors here all came from an adult woman who had mild COVID-19 (a few samples of this study predate the infection). Cell type and time point are not known.

CDR3 region: CASSSRDLPYEQYF. CDR3 DNA: TGTGCCAGCAGCTCCCGGGACTTGCCCTACGAGCAGTACTTC. The rearrangement links TRBV5-6 to TRBJ2-7, with D perhaps TRBD2 (6 bases). From germline, CDR1 is SGHDT and CDR2 YYEEEE. The CDR3 is 14 residues long. Trimming pared 3 bases from V and 2 bases from J, leaving 12 bases between. Full variable domain (remainder filled in from reference TRBV5-6 and TRBJ2-7): DAGVTQSPTHLIKTRGQQVTLRCSPKSGHDTVSWYQQALGQGPQFIFQYYEEEERQRGNFPDRFSGHQFPNYSSELNVNALLLGDSALYLCASSSRDLPYEQYFGPGTRLTVT.

The sample holds a few counts of this clonotype. This sequence joins TRBV12-3 or TRBV12-4 and TRBJ2-5; possibly TRBD1 or TRBD2 for D (5 bases each). The CDR3 runs to 14 residues. The V end was cut by 0 bases, the J end by 5 bases, with 10 bases between. The CDR3 nucleotides are TGTGCCAGCAGTTTAGCGGTATGGGGGGAGACCCAGTACTTC. Amino acid sequence: CASSLAVWGETQYF.

The chain joins TRBV6-5 to TRBJ2-3; D is undetermined. In germline, CDR1 is MNHEY, CDR2 SVGAGI. The CDR3 runs to 13 residues. With 6 bases removed from V and 2 bases from J, the gap between germline ends came to 9 bases. Here the CDR3 DNA reads TGTGCCAGCAGCTTAGGGTTCACAGATACGCAGTATTTT. It codes for CASSLGFTDTQYF.

The table lists this clonotype with many counts. V and J are TRBV12-3 or TRBV12-4 and TRBJ2-3; a possible D gene is TRBD2 (6 bases). The length of the CDR3 is 14 residues. Trimming shortened V by 3 bases and J by 6 bases, and 13 bases separated the two germline ends. CDR3 loop: CASSLGGVGDTQYF. The CDR3 DNA follows: TGTGCCAGCAGTTTGGGCGGGGTAGGGGATACGCAGTATTTT.

The chain combines TRBV25-1 with TRBJ1-2; D remains unclear. Trimming pared 0 bases from V and 4 bases from J, leaving 9 bases between. Germline V lookup: CDR1 MGHDK, CDR2 SYGVNS. The CDR3 covers 14 residues. The CDR3: CASSEYGVSYGYTF. In nucleotides, the CDR3 is TGTGCCAGCAGTGAATATGGGGTTAGCTATGGCTACACCTTC.

This clonotype was picked up a small number of times. V and J are TRBV5-5 and TRBJ1-1; D uncertain. V shed 4 bases and J shed 0 bases, with 13 bases lying between them. Germline CDR1 reads SGHKS; CDR2 reads YYEKEE (reference sequence). This CDR3 has 15 residues. The CDR3 DNA reads as TGTGCCAGCAGCCAATGGGAGGGAATGAACACTGAAGCTTTCTTT. Its translation is CASSQWEGMNTEAFF.

The chain employs TRBV7-9 and TRBJ2-3; possibly TRBD2 for D (5 bases). The CDR3 runs to 14 residues. V was pared by 6 bases and J by 3 bases, with 13 bases between. CDR1 is SEHNR and CDR2 is FQNEAQ in the germline V gene (reference sequence). CDR3 region: CASSKKEDTDTQYF. CDR3 bases: TGTGCCAGCAGTAAGAAGGAGGATACAGATACGCAGTATTTT.

The chain uses TRBV5-1 and TRBJ2-5, with a tentative D call TRBD2 (5 bases). CDR1 is SGHRS, CDR2 YFSETQ, per germline. Trimming removed 3 bases from V and 5 bases from J, with 14 bases in between. The CDR3 runs to 14 residues. The CDR3 bases are TGCGCCAGCAGCTCCAAGCGGAGAGGGGAGACCCAGTACTTC. Its protein product is CASSSKRRGETQYF.

The chain has TRBV6-1 and TRBJ1-6; no definite D call. Germline-derived CDR1 and CDR2 are MNHNS and SASEGT. Trimming cost V 7 bases and J 8 bases, with 15 bases left between them. The CDR3 has 14 amino acids. The CDR3 protein is CASILPSGDSPLHF. The CDR3 region has the DNA TGTGCCAGCATTCTCCCCAGCGGTGATTCACCCCTCCACTTT.

The rearrangement links TRBV20-1 to TRBJ2-2; D possibly corresponds to TRBD2 (7 bases). The CDR3 runs 14 residues. V was cut by 6 bases and J by 5 bases, with 16 bases left in between. Looked up from germline, CDR1 is DFQATT and CDR2 is SNEGSKA (reference sequence). Here the CDR3 DNA reads TGCAGTGCAGATGGGGGGGCAAGGACCGGGGAGCTGTTTTTT. Amino acids: CSADGGARTGELFF.

This chain uses TRBV6-2 or TRBV6-3 with TRBJ2-7, with D possibly being TRBD2 (6 bases). The CDR3 runs 14 residues. Germline V gene lookup returns CDR1 MNHEY and CDR2 SVGEGT. Trimming pared 10 bases from V and 3 bases from J, leaving 19 bases between. The CDR3 coding sequence is TGTGCCACCACACCGGGACTGGACTTCTACGAGCAGTACTTC. It yields the protein CATTPGLDFYEQYF.

This clonotype has only a few counts. This chain joins TRBV6-5 and TRBJ2-7, with a tentative D call TRBD2 (5 bases). The V end was cut by 3 bases, the J end by 1 base, with 10 bases between. Germline assignment: CDR1 MNHEY and CDR2 SVGAGI. This CDR3 spans 14 amino acids. The DNA for the CDR3 is TGTGCCAGCAGTTATGGGGAGCAGTCCTACGAGCAGTACTTC. This codes for CASSYGEQSYEQYF.

This sequence joins TRBV30 and TRBJ2-7; D remains unclear. Deletions cut 3 bases from V and 1 base from J, with 4 bases between. Germline CDR1 and CDR2: GTSNPN and SVGIG (reference sequence). The CDR3 has 11 residues. CDR3 bases: TGTGCCTGGAGGGGATCCTACGAGCAGTACTTC. This translates into CAWRGSYEQYF.

The table lists this clonotype with a few counts. This chain links TRBV9 with TRBJ2-1; D gene uncertain. This CDR3 contains 17 residues. Trimming took 2 bases from V and 3 from J, leaving 18 bases between them. Per germline, CDR1 SGDLS and CDR2 YYNGEE. The CDR3 loop reads CASSVESTRIFYNEQFF. The CDR3 DNA follows: TGTGCCAGCAGCGTCGAATCGACAAGGATTTTCTACAATGAGCAGTTCTTC.

This sequence joins TRBV29-1 and TRBJ2-1, with 12 nucleotides matching TRBD2. This CDR3 is 14 amino acids long. The ends lost 6 bases at V and 7 bases at J; junction bases unmatched: 7. Germline assignment: CDR1 SQVTM and CDR2 ANQGSEA. CDR3 protein: CSVRLAGAVNEQFF. CDR3 nucleotide sequence: TGCAGCGTACGACTAGCGGGAGCAGTAAATGAGCAGTTCTTC.

This clonotype was picked up a small number of times. The CDR3 region is CASSPGSSGRISGELFF. In DNA, the CDR3 is TGCGCCAGCAGCCCCGGATCTAGCGGGAGAATATCCGGGGAGCTGTTTTTT. This chain uses TRBV4-3 with TRBJ2-2; 10 bases fit TRBD2. This CDR3 has 17 residues. V was pared by 4 bases and J by 6 bases, with 11 bases of the junction left unmatched. CDR1 is LGHNA, CDR2 YSLEER, per germline.

This clonotype turned up a few times. The chain is built from TRBV5-1 and TRBJ2-7; 13 bases agree with TRBD2. The germline gives CDR1 SGHRS, CDR2 YFSETQ. The CDR3 extends over 17 amino acids. With 4 bases clipped from V and 0 bases from J, the junction kept 7 bases outside the gene matches. CDR3 sequence (DNA): TGCGCCAGCAGCGGGGTCGGGACTAGCGGGGCCTCCTACGAGCAGTACTTC. This translates into CASSGVGTSGASYEQYF.

This clonotype was seen only a few times. The chain uses TRBV7-2 and TRBJ1-4; 7 nucleotides match TRBD1. Germline V lookup: CDR1 SGHTA, CDR2 FQGNSA. V lost 4 bases and J lost 8; bases outside the gene matches: 7. There are 14 residues in the CDR3. The CDR3 here is CASSSGGWEEKLFF. The CDR3 DNA reads as TGTGCCAGCAGCTCAGGGGGGTGGGAAGAAAAACTGTTTTTT.

The gene calls are TRBV7-9 and TRBJ2-7; the match to TRBD1 covers 8 bases. This CDR3 comprises 15 residues. Germline V gene sequence: CDR1 SEHNR, CDR2 FQNEAQ (reference sequence). The V and J ends lost 4 bases and 1 base, in that order; junction bases with no gene match: 6. CDR3 nucleotides: TGTGCCAGCAGCTCGCAACGACAGGGGTCCTACGAGCAGTACTTC. Its translation: CASSSQRQGSYEQYF.

This clonotype was counted only a few times. The CDR3 reads CASSQVGTEAFF. The CDR3 DNA reads TGCGCCAGCAGCCAAGTTGGGACTGAAGCTTTCTTT. This chain joins TRBV4-1 and TRBJ1-1; no firm D call. V lost 1 base to trimming and J lost 5 bases, with 5 bases between them. From germline, CDR1 is MGHRA and CDR2 YSYEKL. The CDR3 is made up of 12 amino acids.

This clonotype showed up just a few times. The chain is built from TRBV24-1 and TRBJ2-1; no reliable D call. CDR3 length equals 15 residues. With 1 base removed from V and 6 bases from J, the gap between germline ends came to 12 bases. The germline gives CDR1 KGHDR, CDR2 SFDVKD. Here the CDR3 DNA reads TGTGCCACCAGTGATTTTAGTCCATCTAGCAATGAGCAGTTCTTC. Translated, it gives CATSDFSPSSNEQFF.

The rearrangement joins TRBV2 to TRBJ2-5; maybe TRBD1 (6 bases). With 4 bases removed from V and 2 bases from J, the gap between germline ends came to 8 bases. CDR3 length: 13 residues. Per the germline V gene, CDR1 is SNHLY and CDR2 is FYNNEI. CDR3 sequence reads: CASSARGQETQYF. DNA of the CDR3: TGTGCCAGCAGTGCCAGGGGACAAGAGACCCAGTACTTC.

A few counts support this clonotype. The rearrangement uses TRBV5-1 and TRBJ1-1; TRBD1 agrees at 10 bases. The CDR3 spans 15 residues. V gave up 0 bases and J gave up 7 bases; unmatched junction bases: 6. Germline V gives CDR1 SGHRS, CDR2 YFSETQ. The CDR3 sequence is CASSLGTGGIDEAFF. The CDR3, as DNA: TGCGCCAGCAGCTTGGGGACAGGGGGAATCGATGAAGCTTTCTTT.

In this sample, this clonotype turned up a few times. The J gene is TRBJ1-1, the V gene TRBV5-6; perhaps TRBD1 as D (5 bases). Looked up from germline, CDR1 is SGHDT and CDR2 is YYEEEE. Deletions cut 1 base from V and 6 bases from J, with 7 bases between. The CDR3 loop spans 12 amino acids. DNA of the CDR3: TGTGCCAGCAGCTTGTTGGGGGCTGAAGCTTTCTTT. It is translated as CASSLLGAEAFF.

The gene calls are TRBV7-9 and TRBJ2-7, with no clear D. Germline values: CDR1 SEHNR, CDR2 FQNEAQ (reference sequence). The length of the CDR3 is 13 residues. The germline V and J ends were trimmed by 3 bases and 7 bases, with 13 bases remaining between them. CDR3 loop: CASSFPGPREQYF. CDR3 DNA: TGTGCCAGCAGCTTTCCGGGTCCACGGGAGCAGTACTTC.

This clonotype was seen a single time. This chain joins TRBV19 and TRBJ1-5; possible D gene TRBD1, 6 bases. The V end lost 7 bases, the J end lost 1 base, and 14 bases lay between the germline ends. Germline V gene lookup returns CDR1 LNHDA and CDR2 SQIVND (reference sequence). CDR3 length equals 15 residues. The DNA for the CDR3 is TGTGCCAGTAACCCTTGGGGGGCAAGCAATCAGCCCCAGCATTTT. The encoded protein is CASNPWGASNQPQHF.

The chain carries TRBV14 and TRBJ2-1, with D perhaps TRBD1 (5 bases). The CDR3 totals 14 residues. Trimming took 4 bases from V and 5 from J, leaving 12 bases between them. Per the germline V gene, CDR1 is SGHDN and CDR2 is FVKESK. The CDR3 sequence: CASSPADSNNEQFF. The CDR3 DNA sequence: TGTGCCAGCAGCCCGGCCGACAGTAACAATGAGCAGTTCTTC.

The V gene is TRBV30, the J gene TRBJ1-2; perhaps TRBD1 as D (6 bases). CDR1 and CDR2 (germline): GTSNPN, SVGIG (reference sequence). Deletions cut 3 bases from V and 8 bases from J, with 16 bases between. The CDR3 totals 13 residues. CDR3 protein: CAWSLTGSAGYTF. In nucleotides, the CDR3 is TGTGCCTGGAGCCTTACAGGGAGTGCAGGCTACACCTTC.

The chain combines TRBV4-2 with TRBJ2-7, with TRBD1 matching over 9 bases. The CDR3 is 15 amino acids. Germline V CDR1 and CDR2: LGHNA, YNFKEQ. V was clipped by 3 bases and J by 0 bases; unmatched bases: 3. The CDR3 region has the DNA TGTGCCAGCAGCCAGGGGACAGGGTACTCCTACGAGCAGTACTTC. This codes for CASSQGTGYSYEQYF.

This clonotype was observed a few times. The chain combines TRBV29-1 with TRBJ1-4; 8 bases match TRBD1. V shed 7 bases and J 3 bases; nucleotides not matched to a gene: 13. The V gene's germline CDR1 is SQVTM and CDR2 ANQGSEA. The length of the CDR3 is 16 residues. The chain's CDR3 is CSAPAGQGWANEKLFF. In DNA form, the CDR3 reads TGCAGCGCCCCGGCCGGACAGGGATGGGCTAATGAAAAACTGTTTTTT.

This clonotype has a handful of counts. The chain carries TRBV13 and TRBJ1-1; D possibly corresponds to TRBD1 (5 bases). CDR3 size: 15 residues. The V end was cut by 1 base, the J end by 4 bases, with 13 bases between. Germline V gene lookup returns CDR1 PRHDT and CDR2 FYEKMQ (reference sequence). The CDR3: CASSLVEGLPTEAFF. The CDR3 DNA is TGTGCCAGCAGCTTAGTTGAGGGGTTACCCACTGAAGCTTTCTTT.